The entry below gives a single T cell receptor (beta chain) sequence along with its context. Its antigen is unidentified. Two oligonucleotides, mixed equimolar, formed the beta constant-region primer covering TRBC1 and TRBC2. Ligated cDNA was amplified by four rounds of PCR with nested alpha and beta constant-region primers and SP2. TCRdb processed the UMI-ligation and nested PCR reads anew with MiXCR; each CDR3 protein has one entry. The table records around 110,000 distinct CDR3 sequences, roughly 32% of them present only once. The V gene's germline CDR1 is MNHEY and CDR2 SMNVEV (reference sequence). V trimming: 8 bases; J trimming: 4 bases; junction bases outside the gene matches: 8. The CDR3 sequence is 14 residues long. The data are from a study of naive and memory T cell subsets. Study-level findings and limits: Gini index rose across naive, CM, EM and EMRA in CD4 and CD8. Clonotypes are single alpha or beta chains, not paired receptors.

After the first PCR, alpha and beta chain libraries were processed separately. Four subsets defined by CD45RA and CD27 were sorted after CD3, CD4, CD8 and live/dead staining. The receptor was isolated from a human donor in good health. V and J are TRBV27 and TRBJ2-3, with TRBD2 matching over 8 bases. Material: central memory CD4+ T cells from blood. For the CDR3, the DNA is TGTGCCAGCGGGCGGGCGGGAGGTGCAGATACGCAGTATTTT. This gives the protein CASGRAGGADTQYF.